Below are 19 T cell receptor beta chains sequenced from a single sample in a study of blood T cell repertoires in COVID-19. The method was immunoSEQ multiplex PCR; TCRdb's version includes in-frame clones alone and lacks a portion of them. The repertoire holds 13,000 or so clones, with 70% to 90% as singletons. Material: peripheral blood. The receptors here all came from a middle-aged man with active or convalescent COVID-19.

This chain uses TRBV5-4 with TRBJ2-2; 9 bases match TRBD2. Germline V gene sequence: CDR1 SGHNT, CDR2 YYREEE (reference sequence). The CDR3 totals 15 residues. V lost 2 bases and J lost 6; bases outside the gene matches: 5. The CDR3 is CASSFRTSVAGELFF. DNA of the CDR3: TGTGCCAGCAGCTTTCGGACTAGCGTCGCCGGGGAGCTGTTTTTT.

This clone was counted between two and nine times. The sample contains more than one DNA sequence encoding this CDR3. The chain joins TRBV7-2 to TRBJ2-1; 8 positions match TRBD1. CDR3 size: 16 residues. Trimming took 5 bases from V and 1 from J; bases not matched to a gene: 7. CDR1 and CDR2 from the germline V gene are SGHTA and FQGNSA. DNA of the CDR3: TGTGCCAGCAGCCCCCGACAGGGGTCTTCCTACAATGAGCAGTTCTTC. Translation: CASSPRQGSSYNEQFF.

V is TRBV7-6 and J is TRBJ2-5, with D perhaps matching TRBD2 (6 bases). Deletions cut 4 bases from V and 5 bases from J, with 23 bases between. CDR1 and CDR2 from the germline V gene are SGHVS and FNYEAQ. The CDR3 covers 17 residues. The CDR3, as DNA: TGTGCCAGCAGCTCCTTAGATGAGGGACTTATAGGGGAGACCCAGTACTTC. It codes for CASSSLDEGLIGETQYF.

V and J are TRBV4-3 and TRBJ1-6, with D possibly TRBD1 on 5 matching bases. CDR1 and CDR2 (germline): LGHNA, YSLEER. V was clipped by 2 bases and J by 5 bases, with 13 bases between them. The length of the CDR3 is 16 residues. This CDR3 is CASSQTQDLHNSPLHF. The CDR3 DNA follows: TGCGCCAGCAGCCAAACACAGGATTTACATAATTCACCCCTCCACTTT.

CDR3 loop: CASSVGTWTGYEQYF. As DNA, the CDR3 is TGCGCCAGCAGCGTGGGAACTTGGACTGGCTACGAGCAGTACTTC. V usage is TRBV5-1 and J usage is TRBJ2-7, with D perhaps matching TRBD2 (5 bases). Germline CDR1 reads SGHRS; CDR2 reads YFSETQ. The V gene lost 4 bases and the J gene lost 3 bases, with 17 bases spanning the gap. There are 15 residues in the CDR3.

This rearrangement joins TRBV7-9 to TRBJ1-4; no firm D call. From germline, CDR1 is SEHNR and CDR2 FQNEAQ (reference sequence). The CDR3 is 16 amino acids. Deletions cut 2 bases from V and 11 bases from J, with 21 bases between. The CDR3: CASSLLSSSVLEKLFF. CDR3 coding DNA: TGTGCCAGCAGCTTACTTAGTTCTTCTGTTTTGGAGAAACTGTTTTTT.

V is TRBV5-8 and J is TRBJ2-3; tentatively, D is TRBD2 (5 bases). CDR3 length: 16 residues. Trimming took off 2 bases at V and 5 bases at J, with 18 bases between the two ends. From germline, CDR1 is SGHTS and CDR2 YDEGEE. CDR3 amino acids: CASSFSGRLPIDTQYF. In DNA form, the CDR3 reads TGTGCCAGCAGCTTCTCGGGTCGACTACCCATAGATACGCAGTATTTT.

The CDR3 DNA reads TGTGCCAGTAGTCTTGGACAGGACCGTAATGAAAAACTGTTTTTT. Its translation is CASSLGQDRNEKLFF. The J gene is TRBJ1-4, the V gene TRBV19; TRBD1 agrees at 7 bases. The CDR3 runs to 15 residues. Germline CDR1 and CDR2: LNHDA and SQIVND (reference sequence). With V trimmed by 5 bases and J by 4 bases, 7 bases remained unmatched. Looking up the rest from reference TRBV19 and TRBJ1-4 gives the full variable domain: DGGITQSPKYLFRKEGQNVTLSCEQNLNHDAMYWYRQDPGQGLRLIYYSQIVNDFQKGDIAEGYSVSREKKESFPLTVTSAQKNPTAFYLCASSLGQDRNEKLFFGSGTQLSVL.

The genes are TRBV6-5 and TRBJ2-7; 11 bases align to TRBD2. The germline CDR1 and CDR2 sequences are MNHEY and SVGAGI. This CDR3 contains 15 residues. V trimming: 6 bases; J trimming: 3 bases; junction bases outside the gene matches: 7. The CDR3 here is CASRYTSGSHYEQYF. The CDR3 region has the DNA TGTGCCAGCAGATATACTAGCGGGAGTCACTACGAGCAGTACTTC.

The chain employs TRBV9 and TRBJ2-2; D is perhaps TRBD2 (5 bases). Trimming left V 3 bases short and J 6 bases short, with 18 bases between. The CDR3 has 16 amino acids. CDR1 is SGDLS, CDR2 YYNGEE, per germline. This CDR3 is CASSERAGSMAGELFF. For the CDR3, the DNA is TGTGCCAGCAGCGAGAGGGCGGGTAGCATGGCCGGGGAGCTGTTTTTT.

Details on this clone: One end of the junction does not line up with germline, which may come from a read error. The rearrangement links TRBV28 to TRBJ1-2; D gene unclear. The CDR3 contains 10 residues. Germline V lookup: CDR1 MDHEN, CDR2 SYDVKM. The DNA of the CDR3 is TGTGCCAGCAGTTCGAGGGCGCCGTCCTTC. This gives the protein CASSSRAPSF.

The chain recombines TRBV4-3 with TRBJ2-7; D possibly corresponds to TRBD2 (5 bases). With 0 bases removed from V and 1 base from J, the gap between germline ends came to 13 bases. Per germline, CDR1 LGHNA and CDR2 YSLEER. The CDR3 runs 16 residues. The CDR3 spells CASSQDRQRLSYEQYF. The CDR3 region has the DNA TGCGCCAGCAGCCAAGATCGGCAGCGACTATCCTACGAGCAGTACTTC.

V gene TRBV6-2 or TRBV6-3 combines with J gene TRBJ1-2; no clear D gene. V was trimmed by 0 bases and J by 5 bases, leaving 13 bases between them. The CDR3 loop spans 15 amino acids. From germline, CDR1 is MNHEY and CDR2 SVGEGT. CDR3 loop: CASSYSGSGLYGYTF. The DNA of the CDR3 is TGTGCCAGCAGTTACTCGGGTTCAGGATTATATGGCTACACCTTC.

In DNA form, the CDR3 reads TGCGCCAGCAGCCAAGGGCAGTACCAAGAGACCCAGTACTTC. This translates into CASSQGQYQETQYF. The rearrangement links TRBV4-3 to TRBJ2-5; no clear D. The V and J ends lost 1 base and 0 bases respectively, with 6 bases between them. Germline V gene data show CDR1 as LGHNA and CDR2 as YSLEER. The length of the CDR3 is 14 residues.

The V and J genes are TRBV7-6 and TRBJ2-1; possible D gene TRBD1, 5 bases. V was shortened by 5 bases and J by 10 bases, with 21 bases between the two germline ends. The germline CDR1 and CDR2 sequences are SGHVS and FNYEAQ. This CDR3 is built from 15 residues. CDR3 sequence: CASSPSVQGNREQFF. As DNA, the CDR3 is TGTGCCAGCAGCCCCTCGGTCCAGGGAAATAGGGAGCAGTTCTTC.

The chain recombines TRBV5-1 with TRBJ2-7; maybe TRBD1 (5 bases). Germline lookup yields CDR1 SGHRS and CDR2 YFSETQ. This CDR3 has 15 amino acids. V was trimmed by 4 bases and J by 0 bases, leaving 14 bases between them. DNA for the CDR3: TGCGCCAGCAGCCGGGTAGGGGTAAGCTCCTACGAGCAGTACTTC. Translation gives CASSRVGVSSYEQYF.

The chain uses TRBV7-2 and TRBJ1-1; weak D call: TRBD1 (5 bases). The germline V gene encodes CDR1 SGHTA and CDR2 FQGNSA. The CDR3 spans 17 residues. Trimming left V 3 bases short and J 4 bases short, with 21 bases between. DNA for the CDR3: TGTGCCAGCAGCTTCGTTCTGGCAGGGTTGTCGGCCACTGAAGCTTTCTTT. It is translated as CASSFVLAGLSATEAFF.

The CDR3 loop is CASSYGQGFAEQYF. The CDR3, as DNA: TGTGCCAGCAGTTACGGACAGGGTTTCGCCGAGCAGTACTTC. The chain combines TRBV6-5 with TRBJ2-7; 8 nucleotides agree with TRBD1. CDR3 length: 14 amino acids. V was clipped by 2 bases and J by 6 bases; unmatched bases: 6. The germline CDR1 and CDR2 sequences are MNHEY and SVGAGI.

This clone is medium-sized. The CDR3 loop is CATPRQGQVGSFSGELFF. CDR3 nucleotide sequence: TGTGCCACTCCCCGACAGGGGCAGGTTGGTAGTTTTAGCGGGGAGCTGTTTTTT. The chain joins TRBV21-1 to TRBJ2-2; the D call of TRBD1 is as the table states it, not checked on the DNA. TRBV21-1 is deemed a pseudogene. The CDR3 covers 18 residues.